A single sample gave rise to the 13 T cell receptor beta chains below, sequenced in a study of T cell responses to AZD1222 COVID-19 vaccine. TCRdb's copy holds only in-frame clones and misses some; the assay was immunoSEQ multiplex PCR. This table has 140,000 or so clones, around nine tenths appearing once. Sequences were derived from peripheral blood, sampled on day 0 of AZD1222 vaccination. The receptors derive from an adult in good health.

J is TRBJ1-5 and V is TRBV7-2; the D gene is possibly TRBD1 (5 bases). The germline V and J ends were trimmed by 5 bases and 1 base, with 9 bases remaining between them. CDR1 SGHTA and CDR2 FQGNSA come from the germline V gene. This CDR3 spans 14 amino acids. For the CDR3, the DNA is TGTGCCAGCAGCCCCCGGGGGAGCAATCAGCCCCAGCATTTT. Translation gives CASSPRGSNQPQHF.

CDR3 loop: CASSLRDGPYEQYF. The CDR3 DNA follows: TGTGCCAGCAGTCTCCGGGACGGGCCCTACGAGCAGTACTTC. The rearrangement joins TRBV6-5 to TRBJ2-7; D assignment may be TRBD1 or TRBD2 (5 bases each). The V and J ends lost 5 bases and 2 bases respectively, with 13 bases between them. There are 14 residues in the CDR3. In germline, CDR1 is MNHEY, CDR2 SVGAGI.

The CDR3 here is CASSENPSGAYNEQFF. CDR3 nucleotide sequence: TGTGCCAGCAGTGAAAATCCTAGCGGGGCTTACAATGAGCAGTTCTTC. This chain links TRBV2 with TRBJ2-1; TRBD2 matches 9 bases. V lost 2 bases, J lost 4 bases, and 6 bases stayed unmatched. Looked up from germline, CDR1 is SNHLY and CDR2 is FYNNEI. CDR3 length equals 16 residues.

V gene TRBV5-5 combines with J gene TRBJ1-5, with 8 nucleotides matching TRBD1. V gave up 5 bases and J gave up 4 bases; unmatched junction bases: 2. Germline V gene lookup returns CDR1 SGHKS and CDR2 YYEKEE (reference sequence). This CDR3 contains 13 residues. Here the CDR3 DNA reads TGTGCCAGCAGTCGACAGGGGAATCAGCCCCAGCATTTT. Encoded protein: CASSRQGNQPQHF.

The chain links TRBV28 to TRBJ1-2; tentatively, D is TRBD1 (6 bases). Germline V gene sequence: CDR1 MDHEN, CDR2 SYDVKM. V shed 6 bases and J shed 4 bases, with 15 bases lying between them. The CDR3 runs to 14 residues. As DNA, the CDR3 is TGTGCCAGCAGGGTGAGGGGGATGAGCTATGGCTACACCTTC. Its protein product is CASRVRGMSYGYTF.

This sequence joins TRBV28 and TRBJ2-5; 7 nucleotides line up with TRBD1. The CDR3 runs to 14 residues. Germline CDR1 reads MDHEN; CDR2 reads SYDVKM. V lost 6 bases, J lost 3 bases, and 7 bases stayed unmatched. The CDR3 DNA reads as TGTGCCAGCAGCCGTGCCGGGACAGAAGAGACCCAGTACTTC. Its protein product is CASSRAGTEETQYF.

This chain connects TRBV6-1 to TRBJ1-2; D not certain. The CDR3 runs to 13 residues. Germline V gives CDR1 MNHNS, CDR2 SASEGT. The germline V and J ends were trimmed by 3 bases and 4 bases, with 9 bases remaining between them. CDR3 nucleotide sequence: TGTGCCAGCAGTGACGTACGGACCTATGGCTACACCTTC. This encodes CASSDVRTYGYTF.

The rearrangement joins TRBV5-1 to TRBJ2-7; 14 bases are a match to TRBD2. The V gene end was trimmed by 3 bases and the J gene end by 0 bases; junction bases not matched to a gene: 11. The CDR3 is made up of 19 amino acids. CDR1 is SGHRS, CDR2 YFSETQ, per germline. CDR3 sequence: CASSYLGTSGSTDSYEQYF. The CDR3 nucleotides are TGCGCCAGCAGCTATCTGGGGACTAGCGGGAGTACAGACTCCTACGAGCAGTACTTC.

The rearrangement joins TRBV29-1 to TRBJ1-1, with 8 bases aligning to TRBD1. The CDR3 runs 14 residues. V was clipped by 2 bases and J by 0 bases; unmatched bases: 2. The germline V gene has CDR1 SQVTM and CDR2 ANQGSEA. The CDR3 nucleotides read TGCAGCGTTGAAAGACAGGGGATGAACACTGAAGCTTTCTTT. This gives the protein CSVERQGMNTEAFF. Combining the CDR3 with reference TRBV29-1 and TRBJ1-1 gives the whole variable domain SAVISQKPSRDICQRGTSLTIQCQVDSQVTMMFWYRQQPGQSLTLIATANQGSEATYESGFVIDKFPISRPNLTFSTLTVSNMSPEDSSIYLCSVERQGMNTEAFFGQGTRLTVV.

The chain is built from TRBV18 and TRBJ1-1, with a weak D call TRBD1 (6 bases). V was cut by 0 bases and J by 2 bases, with 13 bases left in between. Germline lookup yields CDR1 KGHSH and CDR2 LQKENI. The CDR3 has 16 amino acids. The CDR3 DNA is TGTGCCAGCTCACCACCGGCGTGGGGGGGCAACACTGAAGCTTTCTTT. As protein: CASSPPAWGGNTEAFF.

The chain is built from TRBV7-8 and TRBJ2-2; TRBD1 aligns across 7 bases. V shed 4 bases, J shed 1 base, and the junction held 18 bases outside the gene matches. The CDR3 runs 20 residues. Germline V gene sequence: CDR1 SGHVS, CDR2 FQNEAQ. In DNA form, the CDR3 reads TGTGCCAGCAGCTCCCGGACAGGTAAAGCGCCGCGAAAGAACACCGGGGAGCTGTTTTTT. Residues: CASSSRTGKAPRKNTGELFF. Full variable domain (missing parts from reference TRBV7-8 and TRBJ2-2): GAGVSQSPRYKVAKRGQDVALRCDPISGHVSLFWYQQALGQGPEFLTYFQNEAQLDKSGLPSDRFFAERPEGSVSTLKIQRTQQEDSAVYLCASSSRTGKAPRKNTGELFFGEGSRLTVL.

The rearrangement joins TRBV14 to TRBJ2-3; 9 nucleotides line up with TRBD2. Unmatched junction bases numbered 10, after V lost 5 bases and J lost 4 bases. This CDR3 comprises 16 residues. Germline values: CDR1 SGHDN, CDR2 FVKESK. The CDR3 nucleotides are TGTGCCAGCAGCTCACGGGCTAGCGGGATTTCAGATACGCAGTATTTT. Protein: CASSSRASGISDTQYF.

This clone appeared a single time. The J gene is TRBJ1-4, the V gene TRBV6-5; 9 nucleotides match TRBD1. Germline CDR1 reads MNHEY; CDR2 reads SVGAGI. V dropped 10 bases and J dropped 4; count of bases not matched to a gene: 7. CDR3 length: 14 residues. The CDR3: CATRTGANNEKLFF. The CDR3 bases are TGTGCCACCCGGACAGGGGCGAATAATGAAAAACTGTTTTTT.